The 28 T cell receptor beta chains in this list originate from one sample, sequenced in a study of CD8+ T cells in alopecia areata. RNA extraction was followed by reverse transcription into cDNA, which acted as the sequencing template. Libraries were prepared by immunoSEQ multiplex PCR; TCRdb keeps only in-frame clonotypes and omits some of them. The repertoire holds over 85,000 clones, with around 44% as singletons. Material for sequencing was CD4+ T cells sorted from blood. The receptors derive from a human donor with alopecia areata.

The genes are TRBV7-2 and TRBJ2-2; D possibly corresponds to TRBD1 (6 bases). The V gene lost 5 bases and the J gene lost 6 bases, with 10 bases spanning the gap. Germline V lookup: CDR1 SGHTA, CDR2 FQGNSA. The CDR3 is 13 residues long. Here the CDR3 reads CASSLQGAGELFF. DNA of the CDR3: TGTGCCAGCAGCCTACAGGGTGCCGGGGAGCTGTTTTTT.

The chain is built from TRBV9 and TRBJ1-2, with D uncertain. Germline assignment: CDR1 SGDLS and CDR2 YYNGEE. Trimming cost V 3 bases and J 4 bases, with 13 bases left between them. There are 14 residues in the CDR3. This CDR3 reads CASSESSGSYGYTF. In nucleotides, the CDR3 is TGTGCCAGCAGCGAGTCCTCGGGTAGCTATGGCTACACCTTC.

The rearrangement joins TRBV30 to TRBJ1-4; D not certain. The CDR3 covers 11 residues. Trimming cost V 0 bases and J 11 bases, with 7 bases left between them. The germline CDR1 and CDR2 sequences are GTSNPN and SVGIG (reference sequence). The CDR3 is CAWSVGGKLFF. The CDR3 nucleotides read TGTGCCTGGAGTGTAGGAGGGAAACTGTTTTTT.

There are a few counts of this clone. CDR3 sequence: CAWSEGRALETQYF. CDR3 nucleotide sequence: TGTGCCTGGAGTGAGGGCAGGGCGTTGGAGACCCAGTACTTC. The chain links TRBV30 to TRBJ2-5; TRBD1 might be the D (5 bases). The V gene lost 1 base and the J gene lost 5 bases, with 14 bases spanning the gap. Germline V CDR1 and CDR2: GTSNPN, SVGIG (reference sequence). The CDR3 sequence is 14 residues long.

The gene calls are TRBV7-9 and TRBJ1-2; D ambiguous. Looked up from germline, CDR1 is SEHNR and CDR2 is FQNEAQ (reference sequence). The CDR3 has 10 amino acids. V was cut by 7 bases and J by 8 bases, with 8 bases left in between. The chain's CDR3 is CASNPMGYTF. The CDR3 nucleotides read TGTGCCAGCAACCCGATGGGCTACACCTTC.

This sequence joins TRBV29-1 and TRBJ2-5; no clear D. This CDR3 has 16 amino acids. Looked up from germline, CDR1 is SQVTM and CDR2 is ANQGSEA. Trimming removed 2 bases at V and 0 bases at J, with 16 bases between. CDR3 nucleotides: TGCAGCGTTGAAATGGATAGTTCTATGTACCAAGAGACCCAGTACTTC. It encodes CSVEMDSSMYQETQYF.

The chain employs TRBV5-1 and TRBJ2-3, with no clear D. V lost 2 bases and J 4 bases, leaving 14 bases between the germline ends. The CDR3 has 15 residues. Germline V gene lookup returns CDR1 SGHRS and CDR2 YFSETQ. DNA for the CDR3: TGCGCCAGCAGCTTCCCCTACGCGGAGTCAGATACGCAGTATTTT. This sequence encodes CASSFPYAESDTQYF. Full variable domain (rest looked up from reference TRBV5-1 and TRBJ2-3): KAGVTQTPRYLIKTRGQQVTLSCSPISGHRSVSWYQQTPGQGLQFLFEYFSETQRNKGNFPGRFSGRQFSNSRSEMNVSTLELGDSALYLCASSFPYAESDTQYFGPGTRLTVL.

This clone is a singleton in its sample. The rearrangement uses TRBV30 and TRBJ1-4, with 9 bases lining up with TRBD1. CDR3 length: 16 residues. The germline gives CDR1 GTSNPN, CDR2 SVGIG (reference sequence). Trimming at V came to 2 bases and at J to 8 bases, leaving 12 bases not matched to a gene. The CDR3 sequence is CAWSPTGTGLEEKLFF. As DNA, the CDR3 is TGTGCCTGGAGTCCGACCGGGACAGGGCTAGAAGAAAAACTGTTTTTT.

CDR3: CASSMDTEAFF. The CDR3 DNA reads TGTGCCAGTAGTATGGACACTGAAGCTTTCTTT. The chain couples TRBV19 to TRBJ1-1; D unresolved. CDR1 is LNHDA, CDR2 SQIVND, per germline (reference sequence). The V end lost 3 bases, the J end lost 3 bases, and 2 bases lay between the germline ends. The CDR3 runs 11 residues.

This sequence joins TRBV6-5 and TRBJ2-2; D unclear. This CDR3 has 13 amino acids. Trimming cost V 5 bases and J 2 bases, with 6 bases left between them. CDR1 and CDR2 from the germline V gene are MNHEY and SVGAGI. CDR3 bases: TGTGCCAGCAGTCAGGTCAACACCGGGGAGCTGTTTTTT. Protein product: CASSQVNTGELFF.

The chain joins TRBV29-1 to TRBJ2-7; 7 nucleotides line up with TRBD1. V lost 4 bases, J lost 3 bases, and 6 bases stayed unmatched. This CDR3 comprises 13 residues. The germline V gene encodes CDR1 SQVTM and CDR2 ANQGSEA. The CDR3 is CSVGQGGLYEQYF. Written as DNA, the CDR3 is TGCAGCGTTGGACAGGGTGGACTCTACGAGCAGTACTTC.

The chain uses TRBV2 and TRBJ2-6; D unclear. The V and J ends lost 6 bases and 2 bases respectively, with 8 bases between them. Looked up from germline, CDR1 is SNHLY and CDR2 is FYNNEI. This CDR3 comprises 14 residues. The chain's CDR3 is CASRGLAGANVLTF. CDR3 DNA: TGTGCCAGCAGGGGATTAGCTGGGGCCAACGTCCTGACTTTC.

This clone was recorded a few times. This rearrangement joins TRBV11-2 to TRBJ2-1; 7 bases match TRBD2. Germline values: CDR1 SGHAT, CDR2 FQNNGV. The trim removed 5 bases at V and 8 bases at J, leaving 9 bases unmatched. This CDR3 has 14 amino acids. The CDR3 DNA is TGTGCCAGCAGCCAAACTCGGGGGGTACATGAGCAGTTCTTC. Protein: CASSQTRGVHEQFF.

To note about this clone: The identical CDR3 is also encoded by other nucleotide sequences in the sample. The rearrangement links TRBV29-1 to TRBJ2-3; D unresolved. Trimming shortened V by 4 bases and J by 2 bases, and 10 bases separated the two germline ends. The CDR3 has 13 residues. CDR1 and CDR2 from the germline V gene are SQVTM and ANQGSEA. The CDR3 DNA follows: TGCAGCGTTGCTCTGCGGAACACAGATACGCAGTATTTT. It specifies CSVALRNTDTQYF.

This chain uses TRBV29-1 with TRBJ1-1, with TRBD1 identical over 12 bases. The CDR3 length is 12 residues. Germline CDR1 SQVTM, CDR2 ANQGSEA. After removal of 6 bases from V and 7 bases from J, the junction contained 3 bases not matched to a gene. The DNA of the CDR3 is TGCAGCGTGGGACAGGGGGCGAATGAAGCTTTCTTT. Translation: CSVGQGANEAFF. The entire variable domain, with the rest obtained from reference TRBV29-1 and TRBJ1-1, is as follows: SAVISQKPSRDICQRGTSLTIQCQVDSQVTMMFWYRQQPGQSLTLIATANQGSEATYESGFVIDKFPISRPNLTFSTLTVSNMSPEDSSIYLCSVGQGANEAFFGQGTRLTVV.

The chain is built from TRBV30 and TRBJ2-1, with D perhaps matching TRBD1 or TRBD2 (5 bases each). CDR1 and CDR2 (germline): GTSNPN, SVGIG (reference sequence). CDR3 length: 13 amino acids. V was cut by 5 bases and J by 8 bases, with 16 bases left in between. For the CDR3, the DNA is TGTGCCTGGGCCCTCGGGATGGGGGATGAGCAGTTCTTC. This sequence encodes CAWALGMGDEQFF.

This clone was observed a few times. The chain has TRBV29-1 and TRBJ1-1, with D possibly matching TRBD1 (5 bases). Germline V gene lookup returns CDR1 SQVTM and CDR2 ANQGSEA. Trimming shortened V by 4 bases and J by 1 base, and 10 bases separated the two germline ends. CDR3 length: 13 amino acids. The CDR3 coding sequence is TGCAGCGTTGGACGGGACGGGAACACTGAAGCTTTCTTT. As protein: CSVGRDGNTEAFF.

The DNA for the CDR3 is TGTGCCTGGAGCAGAAAGGGACTAGCGGCCTACGAGCAGTACTTC. Protein sequence: CAWSRKGLAAYEQYF. V and J are TRBV30 and TRBJ2-7, with 11 bases fitting TRBD2. V lost 3 bases and J lost 2; bases outside the gene matches: 6. CDR3 length equals 15 residues. CDR1 and CDR2 from the germline V gene are GTSNPN and SVGIG (reference sequence).

The rearrangement joins TRBV29-1 to TRBJ2-2; D is perhaps TRBD2 (5 bases). Per the germline V gene, CDR1 is SQVTM and CDR2 is ANQGSEA. V lost 8 bases and J lost 5, with 12 bases in between. CDR3 length: 12 residues. CDR3 sequence: CSHTGETGELFF. The CDR3 DNA is TGCAGCCACACCGGGGAGACCGGGGAGCTGTTTTTT.

As to this clone: The junction departs from the called germline gene at one end, perhaps through a read error. The chain employs TRBV30 and TRBJ1-1; D is undetermined. From germline, CDR1 is GTSNPN and CDR2 SVGIG (reference sequence). The CDR3 covers 8 residues. CDR3 nucleotide sequence: TGCGCGGGAGCTGAAGCTTTCTTT. Its protein product is CAGAEAFF.

There are a few counts of this clone. The chain is built from TRBV29-1 and TRBJ1-2, with a weak D call TRBD1 (6 bases). Germline-derived CDR1 and CDR2 are SQVTM and ANQGSEA. With 2 bases removed from V and 4 bases from J, the gap between germline ends came to 8 bases. The length of the CDR3 is 12 residues. The CDR3 spells CSVETGPYGYTF. The CDR3 DNA reads as TGCAGCGTTGAAACAGGGCCCTATGGCTACACCTTC.

Only a few counts were recorded for this clone. The chain has TRBV28 and TRBJ2-7, with TRBD1 identical over 7 bases. CDR3 length: 12 residues. The J segment lost 4 bases and the V segment lost 10 bases, leaving 7 bases of the junction unmatched. Germline CDR1 and CDR2: MDHEN and SYDVKM. The CDR3 DNA follows: TGTGCCACCGGACAGGACATATACGAGCAGTACTTC. Translation gives CATGQDIYEQYF.

The rearrangement uses TRBV29-1 and TRBJ2-7, with 7 bases that match TRBD1. CDR1 is SQVTM and CDR2 is ANQGSEA in the germline V gene. CDR3 length equals 13 residues. Germline trimming cut 6 bases from V and 10 bases from J; bases unmatched to any gene: 15. In DNA, the CDR3 is TGCAGCGTACTTACGACAGGGCCCACTACTCAGTACTTC. Protein product: CSVLTTGPTTQYF.

In this sample, this clone turned up a few times. Distinct nucleotide sequences in the sample also encode this CDR3. The rearrangement links TRBV29-1 to TRBJ1-2, with D possibly matching TRBD1 (6 bases). The germline gives CDR1 SQVTM, CDR2 ANQGSEA. The CDR3 length is 13 residues. The V end lost 6 bases, the J end lost 4 bases, and 15 bases lay between the germline ends. CDR3 loop: CSVSQQGTYGYTF. CDR3 in DNA: TGCAGCGTGTCCCAACAGGGTACCTATGGCTACACCTTC.

This clone was recorded a few times. V usage is TRBV6-6 and J usage is TRBJ2-1; D not certain. Germline lookup yields CDR1 MNHNY and CDR2 SVGAGI (reference sequence). This CDR3 contains 13 residues. V lost 2 bases and J 7 bases, leaving 9 bases between the germline ends. CDR3 in DNA: TGTGCCAGCAGTTACGTCCGGCAGAATGAGCAGTTCTTC. Its protein product is CASSYVRQNEQFF.

This rearrangement joins TRBV29-1 to TRBJ2-3, with D perhaps being TRBD1 or TRBD2 (6 bases each). V lost 4 bases and J 3 bases, leaving 14 bases between the germline ends. Germline V gene lookup returns CDR1 SQVTM and CDR2 ANQGSEA. The CDR3 length is 14 residues. CDR3 amino acids: CSVVGQGRTDTQYF. For the CDR3, the DNA is TGCAGCGTTGTGGGCCAGGGGAGGACAGATACGCAGTATTTT.

The rearrangement joins TRBV30 to TRBJ2-5; no reliable D call. V was cut by 5 bases and J by 1 base, with 5 bases left in between. The CDR3 extends over 11 amino acids. CDR1 is GTSNPN, CDR2 SVGIG, per germline (reference sequence). Here the CDR3 reads CAWYSQETQYF. CDR3 DNA: TGTGCCTGGTATAGCCAAGAGACCCAGTACTTC.

J is TRBJ2-4 and V is TRBV29-1, with D possibly being TRBD1 or TRBD2 (5 bases each). There are 14 residues in the CDR3. Germline V gives CDR1 SQVTM, CDR2 ANQGSEA. V was shortened by 4 bases and J by 8 bases, with 18 bases between the two germline ends. The DNA for the CDR3 is TGCAGCGTTGTGGTCGAAGACCTGGGGGACATTCAGTACTTC. Residues: CSVVVEDLGDIQYF. The full variable domain, in which reference TRBV29-1 and TRBJ2-4 provide the parts outside the CDR3, is SAVISQKPSRDICQRGTSLTIQCQVDSQVTMMFWYRQQPGQSLTLIATANQGSEATYESGFVIDKFPISRPNLTFSTLTVSNMSPEDSSIYLCSVVVEDLGDIQYFGAGTRLSVL.